These 18 T cell receptor beta chains came from one sample sequenced in a study of blood T cell repertoires in COVID-19. Libraries were prepared by immunoSEQ multiplex PCR; TCRdb keeps only in-frame clonotypes and omits some of them. This table has over 120,000 clones, about 79% appearing once. Sequencing was performed on peripheral blood. All receptors derive from a woman aged 80 or over with active or convalescent COVID-19.

This clone was recorded a few times. The V and J genes are TRBV5-8 and TRBJ2-2, with TRBD1 identical over 7 bases. V lost 2 bases, J lost 4 bases, and 5 bases stayed unmatched. The CDR3 is 15 residues long. CDR1 and CDR2 (germline): SGHTS, YDEGEE. The CDR3 sequence is CASSFQQGSTGELFF. CDR3 DNA sequence: TGTGCCAGCAGCTTTCAACAGGGGAGCACCGGGGAGCTGTTTTTT.

The J gene is TRBJ1-2, the V gene TRBV18; 9 bases are shared with TRBD1. The germline gives CDR1 KGHSH, CDR2 LQKENI. V lost 2 bases, J lost 5 bases, and 9 bases stayed unmatched. The CDR3 length is 16 residues. The CDR3 nucleotides are TGTGCCAGCTCACCAGATCGGGACAGGGTTGGTTATGGCTACACCTTC. Its protein is CASSPDRDRVGYGYTF.

The chain has TRBV19 and TRBJ2-5, with 7 positions matching TRBD1. The germline V gene encodes CDR1 LNHDA and CDR2 SQIVND (reference sequence). This CDR3 has 13 residues. Germline trimming cut 3 bases from V and 5 bases from J; bases unmatched to any gene: 3. The CDR3 coding sequence is TGTGCCAGTAGTATGGACAGGACCGAGACCCAGTACTTC. Protein: CASSMDRTETQYF.

The gene calls are TRBV3-1 (or the pseudogene TRBV3-2) and TRBJ2-5; 7 positions match TRBD1. Germline-derived CDR1 and CDR2 are LGHDT and YNNKEL (reference sequence). V lost 5 bases, J lost 1 base, and 7 bases stayed unmatched. The CDR3 is 15 residues long. CDR3 loop: CASSWDSPTQETQYF. Here the CDR3 DNA reads TGTGCCAGCAGCTGGGACAGTCCAACCCAAGAGACCCAGTACTTC.

V usage is TRBV7-2 and J usage is TRBJ2-5, with TRBD1 matching over 7 bases. CDR1 is SGHTA, CDR2 FQGNSA, per germline. Germline trimming cut 5 bases from V and 2 bases from J; bases unmatched to any gene: 14. The CDR3 spans 17 residues. CDR3 DNA: TGTGCCAGCAGCCACAGGATGGACAGGAGATCACAAGAGACCCAGTACTTC. Translated, it gives CASSHRMDRRSQETQYF.

The chain is built from TRBV29-1 and TRBJ1-4, with TRBD1 identical over 8 bases. Germline-derived CDR1 and CDR2 are SQVTM and ANQGSEA. Unmatched junction bases numbered 6, after V lost 4 bases and J lost 8 bases. The CDR3 spans 13 residues. CDR3: CSVGAGGEEKLFF. The DNA of the CDR3 is TGCAGCGTTGGGGCAGGGGGCGAGGAAAAACTGTTTTTT.

This clone was counted a few times. The chain is built from TRBV28 and TRBJ2-1; D is ambiguous. The CDR3 length is 15 residues. V lost 5 bases, J lost 2 bases, and 13 bases lay in between. CDR1 MDHEN and CDR2 SYDVKM come from the germline V gene. CDR3: CASSLIALAYNEQFF. CDR3 bases: TGTGCCAGCAGTCTAATAGCCCTCGCCTACAATGAGCAGTTCTTC.

This clone was picked up a small number of times. The chain combines TRBV6-5 with TRBJ2-2, with TRBD1 matching 8 bases. The CDR3 covers 16 residues. Germline V CDR1 and CDR2: MNHEY, SVGAGI. The V segment lost 3 bases and the J segment 2 bases; nucleotides outside the gene matches: 5. The CDR3 sequence: CASSYDRGPNTGELFF. The DNA for the CDR3 is TGTGCCAGCAGTTATGACAGGGGCCCTAACACCGGGGAGCTGTTTTTT.

This CDR3 is CASSATGSGQETQYF. In DNA form, the CDR3 reads TGTGCCAGCAGCGCGACAGGGTCCGGCCAAGAGACCCAGTACTTC. The chain is built from TRBV9 and TRBJ2-5, with 7 bases fitting TRBD1. V shed 3 bases, J shed 1 base, and the junction held 6 bases outside the gene matches. CDR1 is SGDLS and CDR2 is YYNGEE in the germline V gene. The CDR3 loop spans 15 amino acids.

The gene calls are TRBV3-1 (or the pseudogene TRBV3-2) and TRBJ2-7, with D hard to call. Between the trimmed V and J ends, which lost 0 bases and 4 bases, there was a span of 7 bases. The CDR3 is made up of 13 amino acids. The germline gives CDR1 LGHDT, CDR2 YNNKEL (reference sequence). DNA for the CDR3: TGTGCCAGCAGCCAAGATCTTTTTTACGAGCAGTACTTC. Protein product: CASSQDLFYEQYF.

The table lists this clone with a few counts. The chain combines TRBV3-1 (or the pseudogene TRBV3-2) with TRBJ2-5; 7 bases agree with TRBD2. This CDR3 region has 13 residues. Germline V CDR1 and CDR2: LGHDT, YNNKEL (reference sequence). V dropped 4 bases and J dropped 5; count of bases not matched to a gene: 4. CDR3 residues: CASSPAGRETQYF. The CDR3 nucleotides are TGTGCCAGCAGCCCAGCGGGGCGGGAGACCCAGTACTTC.

The chain carries TRBV5-6 and TRBJ2-5; D ambiguous. The CDR3 sequence is 13 residues long. The V end lost 5 bases, the J end lost 1 base, and 9 bases lay between the germline ends. CDR1 and CDR2 (germline): SGHDT, YYEEEE. As DNA, the CDR3 is TGTGCCAGCAGATCTCAGGTCCAAGAGACCCAGTACTTC. Translating gives CASRSQVQETQYF. Looking up the rest from reference TRBV5-6 and TRBJ2-5 gives the full variable domain: DAGVTQSPTHLIKTRGQQVTLRCSPKSGHDTVSWYQQALGQGPQFIFQYYEEEERQRGNFPDRFSGHQFPNYSSELNVNALLLGDSALYLCASRSQVQETQYFGPGTRLLVL.

This clone was counted between two and nine times. The genes are TRBV3-1 (or the pseudogene TRBV3-2) and TRBJ2-5, with D maybe TRBD2 (5 bases). Trimming removed 3 bases from V and 5 bases from J, with 16 bases in between. This CDR3 has 15 amino acids. Germline assignment: CDR1 LGHDT and CDR2 YNNKEL (reference sequence). This CDR3 is CASSHQSLGGETQYF. CDR3 DNA: TGTGCCAGCAGCCATCAATCACTGGGCGGGGAGACCCAGTACTTC.

Note on this clone: The identical CDR3 is also encoded by other nucleotide sequences in the sample. The chain is built from TRBV10-3 and TRBJ2-5; D is ambiguous. Germline V lookup: CDR1 ENHRY, CDR2 SYGVKD. V shed 0 bases and J shed 5 bases, with 7 bases lying between them. This CDR3 contains 13 residues. CDR3 bases: TGTGCCATCAGTGAGTCGAACGGGGAGACCCAGTACTTC. This codes for CAISESNGETQYF.

This chain uses TRBV2 with TRBJ2-3, with 8 nucleotides matching TRBD1. Germline trimming cut 5 bases from V and 2 bases from J; bases unmatched to any gene: 6. CDR3 size: 15 residues. The germline CDR1 and CDR2 sequences are SNHLY and FYNNEI. CDR3 nucleotide sequence: TGTGCCAGCAGTCCCGGGACAGGAACCACAGATACGCAGTATTTT. It codes for CASSPGTGTTDTQYF.

The chain is built from TRBV28 and TRBJ1-2; D gene uncertain. This CDR3 has 11 residues. From germline, CDR1 is MDHEN and CDR2 SYDVKM. Trimming removed 5 bases from V and 5 bases from J, with 6 bases in between. In nucleotides, the CDR3 is TGTGCCAGCAGTAAACAGTATGGCTACACCTTC. It is translated as CASSKQYGYTF.

About this clone itself: A junction end diverges from the germline sequence, so it may reflect a read error. The rearrangement joins TRBV7-7 to TRBJ1-2; D is unclear. Germline-derived CDR1 and CDR2 are SSHAT and FNYEAQ (reference sequence). The CDR3 length is 13 residues. The CDR3, as DNA: TGTGCTAGCAGCTTAGCCGGTGGCTATGGCTACACCTTC. Encoded protein: CASSLAGGYGYTF.

The gene calls are TRBV30 and TRBJ2-7; 8 nucleotides align to TRBD2. This CDR3 comprises 13 residues. Germline CDR1 GTSNPN, CDR2 SVGIG (reference sequence). Trimming removed 7 bases from V and 1 base from J; junction bases left unmatched: 6. CDR3 in amino acids: CASGGGGSYEQYF. The CDR3 nucleotides read TGTGCCTCCGGGGGGGGCGGTTCCTACGAGCAGTACTTC.